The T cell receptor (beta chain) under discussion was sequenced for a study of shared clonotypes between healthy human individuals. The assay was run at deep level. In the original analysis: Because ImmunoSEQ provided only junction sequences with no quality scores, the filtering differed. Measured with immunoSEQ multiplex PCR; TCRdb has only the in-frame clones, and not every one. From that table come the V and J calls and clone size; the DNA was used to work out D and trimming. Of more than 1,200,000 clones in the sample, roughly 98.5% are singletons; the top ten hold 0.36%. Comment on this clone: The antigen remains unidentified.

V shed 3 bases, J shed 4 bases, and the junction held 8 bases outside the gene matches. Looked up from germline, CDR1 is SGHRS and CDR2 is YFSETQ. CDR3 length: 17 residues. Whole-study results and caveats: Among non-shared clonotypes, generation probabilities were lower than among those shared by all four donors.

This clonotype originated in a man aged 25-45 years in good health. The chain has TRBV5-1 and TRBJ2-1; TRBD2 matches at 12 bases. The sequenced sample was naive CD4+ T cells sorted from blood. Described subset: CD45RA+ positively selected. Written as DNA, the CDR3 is TGCGCCAGCAGCTCCACAGGACTAGCGGGACAGTACAATGAGCAGTTCTTC. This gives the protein CASSSTGLAGQYNEQFF. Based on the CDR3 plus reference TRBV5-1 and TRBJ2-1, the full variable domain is KAGVTQTPRYLIKTRGQQVTLSCSPISGHRSVSWYQQTPGQGLQFLFEYFSETQRNKGNFPGRFSGRQFSNSRSEMNVSTLELGDSALYLCASSSTGLAGQYNEQFFGPGTRLTVL.